The present T cell receptor (beta chain) was sequenced within a study of T cell responses to AZD1222 COVID-19 vaccine. Study observations and caveats: Vaccine-associated CD4 TCRs ranged over spike, dominating at 160-218 and 743-854. All repertoire sampling was performed exclusively after the peak T cell response.

Trimming shortened V by 1 base and J by 0 bases, and 8 bases separated the two germline ends. There are 15 residues in the CDR3. Germline assignment: CDR1 SGHRS and CDR2 YFSETQ. Method: immunoSEQ multiplex PCR; TCRdb's copy keeps in-frame clones and lacks some. The sample consists of 110,000 to 150,000 clones, roughly 92% of them appearing once. Worth noting for this clone: The antigen remains unidentified.

The sample in question was peripheral blood, obtained on day 0 of AZD1222 vaccination. The V and J genes are TRBV5-1 and TRBJ1-3; no clear D. The TCR was taken from an adult in good health. CDR3 loop: CASSLNLNSGNTIYF. The CDR3 bases are TGCGCCAGCAGCTTGAACCTTAACTCTGGAAACACCATATATTTT.